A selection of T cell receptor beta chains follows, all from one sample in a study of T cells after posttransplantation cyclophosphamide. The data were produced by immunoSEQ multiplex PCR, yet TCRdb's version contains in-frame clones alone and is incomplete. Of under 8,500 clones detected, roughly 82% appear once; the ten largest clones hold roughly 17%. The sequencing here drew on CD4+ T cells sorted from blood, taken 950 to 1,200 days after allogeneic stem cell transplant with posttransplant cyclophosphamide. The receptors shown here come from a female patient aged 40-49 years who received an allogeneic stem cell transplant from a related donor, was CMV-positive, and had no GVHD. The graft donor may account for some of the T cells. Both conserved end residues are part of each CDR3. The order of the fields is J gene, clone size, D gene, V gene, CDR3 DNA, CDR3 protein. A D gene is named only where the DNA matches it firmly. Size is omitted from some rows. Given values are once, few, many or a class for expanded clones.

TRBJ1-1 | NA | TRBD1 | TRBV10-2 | TGCGCCAGCAGTCCAGTCAAGGGGACAGGGAAAACTGAAGCTTTCTTT | CASSPVKGTGKTEAFF
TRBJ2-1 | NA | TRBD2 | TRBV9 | TGTGCCAGCAGCGTAGCGCCGGGACTAGCGGGGGGGGAGCAGTTCTTC | CASSVAPGLAGGEQFF
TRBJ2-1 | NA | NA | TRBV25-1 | TGTGCCAGCAGTGAAACAGGGTTCTACAATGAGCAGTTCTTC | CASSETGFYNEQFF
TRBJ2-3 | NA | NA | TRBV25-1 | TGTGCCAGCAGTTGGGGGGAGCTCACAGATACGCAGTATTTT | CASSWGELTDTQYF
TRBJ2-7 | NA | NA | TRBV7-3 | TGTGCCAGCAGCCCTCACCCAGGGAACTCCTACGAGCAGTACTTC | CASSPHPGNSYEQYF
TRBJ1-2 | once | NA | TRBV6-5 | TGTGCCAGCAAAAAAACAGGGACGGATGGCTACACCTTC | CASKKTGTDGYTF
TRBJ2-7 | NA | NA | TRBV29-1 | TGCAGCGTTCTAAGGGGTAACGAGCAGTACTTC | CSVLRGNEQYF
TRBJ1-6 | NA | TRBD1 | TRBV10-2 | TGCGCCAGCAGTGAGTGGACAGGGGCCTGGAATTCACCCCTCCACTTT | CASSEWTGAWNSPLHF
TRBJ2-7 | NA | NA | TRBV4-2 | TGTGCCAGCAGCCAAGATCTTTTTGGGGGGGCGAGTTACGAGCAGTACTTC | CASSQDLFGGASYEQYF
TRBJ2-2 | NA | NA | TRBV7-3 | TGTGCCAGCAGCTTAAGAGGGGGAAACACCGGGGAGCTGTTTTTT | CASSLRGGNTGELFF
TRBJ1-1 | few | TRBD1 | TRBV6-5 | TGTGCCAGCAGGGGAGGACAGGGCTTGTCCACTGAAGCTTTCTTT | CASRGGQGLSTEAFF
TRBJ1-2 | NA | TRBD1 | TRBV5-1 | TGCGCCAGCAGCTTGGGGACAGGGGATGGCTACACCTTC | CASSLGTGDGYTF
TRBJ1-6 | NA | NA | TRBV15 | TGTGCCACCAGCAGGGTTTTTATGGAGGGCTCACCCCTCCACTTT | CATSRVFMEGSPLHF
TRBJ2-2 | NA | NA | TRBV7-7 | TGTGCCAGCAGCTTAGGGGCAGACACCGGGGAGCTGTTTTTT | CASSLGADTGELFF
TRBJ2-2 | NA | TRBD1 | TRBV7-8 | TGTGCCAGCAGCCCCACAAGGACAGGGGGCGACACCGGGGAGCTGTTTTTT | CASSPTRTGGDTGELFF
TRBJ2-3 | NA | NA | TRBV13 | TGTGCCAGCAGCTTGAGTCTTACCACAGATACGCAGTATTTT | CASSLSLTTDTQYF
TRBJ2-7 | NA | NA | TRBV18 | TGTGCCAGCTCACGACAAGGCGAGCAGTACTTC | CASSRQGEQYF
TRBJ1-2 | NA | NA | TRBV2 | TGTGCCAGCAGTGACAGGGCTCAAGGCTACACCTTC | CASSDRAQGYTF
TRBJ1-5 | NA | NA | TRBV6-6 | TGTGCCAGCTCGCCCAGCGTCGATCAGCCCCAGCATTTT | CASSPSVDQPQHF
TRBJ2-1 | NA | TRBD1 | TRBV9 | TGTGCCAGCAGCGTATCCGGGACAGGGAGGAACAATGAGCAGTTCTTC | CASSVSGTGRNNEQFF
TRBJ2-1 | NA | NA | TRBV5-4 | TGTGCCAGCAGCCTCGTAGGACTCCAACACAATGAGCAGTTCTTC | CASSLVGLQHNEQFF
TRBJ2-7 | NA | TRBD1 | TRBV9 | TGTGCCAGCAGCCCAAGGGGACAGACCTACGAGCAGTACTTC | CASSPRGQTYEQYF
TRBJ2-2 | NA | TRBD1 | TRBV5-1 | TGCGCCAGCAGCCCCCGGACAGGGGCGACCGGGGAGCTGTTTTTT | CASSPRTGATGELFF
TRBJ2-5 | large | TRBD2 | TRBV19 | TGTGCCAGTAGTATAGCCCCTGGGAGGGCGATGTACCAAGAGACCCAGTACTTC | CASSIAPGRAMYQETQYF
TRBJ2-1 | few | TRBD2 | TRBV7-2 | TGTGCCAGCAGCCCCGATAGCGGGGGACTCCTTTACAATGAGCAGTTCTTC | CASSPDSGGLLYNEQFF
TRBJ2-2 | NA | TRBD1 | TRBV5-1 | TGCGCCAGCAGCCCAAAGGGACAGGCGAACACCGGGGAGCTGTTTTTT | CASSPKGQANTGELFF
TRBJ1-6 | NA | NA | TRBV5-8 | TGTGCCAGCAGCTTACGGGGGGTTATAAACAATAATTCACCCCTCCACTTT | CASSLRGVINNNSPLHF
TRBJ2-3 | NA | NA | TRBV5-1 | TGCGCCAGCAGCTTAACTCCTCGACACACAGATACGCAGTATTTT | CASSLTPRHTDTQYF